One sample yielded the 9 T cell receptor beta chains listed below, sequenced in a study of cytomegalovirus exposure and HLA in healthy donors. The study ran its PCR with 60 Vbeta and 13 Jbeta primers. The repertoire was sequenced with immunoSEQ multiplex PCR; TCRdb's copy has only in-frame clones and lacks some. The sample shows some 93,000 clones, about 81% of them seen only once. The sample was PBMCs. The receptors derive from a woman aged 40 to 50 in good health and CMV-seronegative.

CDR3 coding DNA: TGTGCCAGCGGGGTGGAGGGGTTCGGGGAGCTGTTTTTT. It codes for CASGVEGFGELFF. The chain has TRBV11-3 and TRBJ2-2; D is perhaps TRBD2 (6 bases). Between the trimmed V and J ends, which lost 8 bases and 7 bases, there was a span of 14 bases. From germline, CDR1 is SGHNT and CDR2 YENEEA. This CDR3 has 13 residues.

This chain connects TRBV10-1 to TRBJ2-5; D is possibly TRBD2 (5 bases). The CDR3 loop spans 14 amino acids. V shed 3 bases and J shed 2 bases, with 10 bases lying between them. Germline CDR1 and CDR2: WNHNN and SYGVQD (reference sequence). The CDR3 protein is CASSDAAGQETQYF. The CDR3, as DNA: TGCGCCAGCAGTGATGCTGCGGGTCAAGAGACCCAGTACTTC.

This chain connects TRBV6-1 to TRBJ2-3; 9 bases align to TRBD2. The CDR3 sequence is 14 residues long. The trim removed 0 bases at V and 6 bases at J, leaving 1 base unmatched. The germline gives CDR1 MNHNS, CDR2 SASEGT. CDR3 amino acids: CASSEASGGDTQYF. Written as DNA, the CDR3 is TGTGCCAGCAGTGAAGCGAGCGGGGGGGATACGCAGTATTTT.

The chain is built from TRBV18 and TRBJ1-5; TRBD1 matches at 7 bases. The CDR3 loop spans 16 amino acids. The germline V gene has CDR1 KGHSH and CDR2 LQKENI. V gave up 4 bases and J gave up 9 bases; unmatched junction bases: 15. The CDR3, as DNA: TGTGCCAGCTCACGACAGACAGGGAACCGGAGAGGGCCCCAGCATTTT. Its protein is CASSRQTGNRRGPQHF.

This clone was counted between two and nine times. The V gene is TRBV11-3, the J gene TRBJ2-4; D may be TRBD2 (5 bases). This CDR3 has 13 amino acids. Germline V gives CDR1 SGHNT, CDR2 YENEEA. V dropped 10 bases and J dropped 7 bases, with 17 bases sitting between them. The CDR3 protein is CANNGSVGNIQYF. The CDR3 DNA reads TGTGCCAACAATGGGAGCGTAGGCAACATTCAGTACTTC.

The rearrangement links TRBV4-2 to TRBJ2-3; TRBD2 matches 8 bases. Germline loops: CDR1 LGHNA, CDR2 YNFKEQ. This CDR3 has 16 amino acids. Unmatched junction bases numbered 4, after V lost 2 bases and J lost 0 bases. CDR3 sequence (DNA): TGTGCCAGCAGCCAACTACTAGCGGCTAGCACAGATACGCAGTATTTT. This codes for CASSQLLAASTDTQYF.

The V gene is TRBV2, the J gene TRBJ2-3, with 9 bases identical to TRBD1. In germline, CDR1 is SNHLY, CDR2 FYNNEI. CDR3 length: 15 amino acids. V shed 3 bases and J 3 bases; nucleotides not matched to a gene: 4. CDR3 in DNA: TGTGCCAGCAGTGATTACGGACAGGGGACAGATACGCAGTATTTT. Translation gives CASSDYGQGTDTQYF.

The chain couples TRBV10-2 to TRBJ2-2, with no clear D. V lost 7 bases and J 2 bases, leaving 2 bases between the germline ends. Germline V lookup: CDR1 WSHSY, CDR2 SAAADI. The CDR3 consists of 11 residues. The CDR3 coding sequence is TGCGCCAGCACTAACACCGGGGAGCTGTTTTTT. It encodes CASTNTGELFF.

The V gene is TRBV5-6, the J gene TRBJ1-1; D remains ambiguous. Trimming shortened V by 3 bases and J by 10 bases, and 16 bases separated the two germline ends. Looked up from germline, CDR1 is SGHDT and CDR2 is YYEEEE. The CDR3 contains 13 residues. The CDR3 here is CASSSPKGGRAFF. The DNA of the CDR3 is TGTGCCAGCAGCTCGCCTAAGGGAGGACGAGCTTTCTTT.